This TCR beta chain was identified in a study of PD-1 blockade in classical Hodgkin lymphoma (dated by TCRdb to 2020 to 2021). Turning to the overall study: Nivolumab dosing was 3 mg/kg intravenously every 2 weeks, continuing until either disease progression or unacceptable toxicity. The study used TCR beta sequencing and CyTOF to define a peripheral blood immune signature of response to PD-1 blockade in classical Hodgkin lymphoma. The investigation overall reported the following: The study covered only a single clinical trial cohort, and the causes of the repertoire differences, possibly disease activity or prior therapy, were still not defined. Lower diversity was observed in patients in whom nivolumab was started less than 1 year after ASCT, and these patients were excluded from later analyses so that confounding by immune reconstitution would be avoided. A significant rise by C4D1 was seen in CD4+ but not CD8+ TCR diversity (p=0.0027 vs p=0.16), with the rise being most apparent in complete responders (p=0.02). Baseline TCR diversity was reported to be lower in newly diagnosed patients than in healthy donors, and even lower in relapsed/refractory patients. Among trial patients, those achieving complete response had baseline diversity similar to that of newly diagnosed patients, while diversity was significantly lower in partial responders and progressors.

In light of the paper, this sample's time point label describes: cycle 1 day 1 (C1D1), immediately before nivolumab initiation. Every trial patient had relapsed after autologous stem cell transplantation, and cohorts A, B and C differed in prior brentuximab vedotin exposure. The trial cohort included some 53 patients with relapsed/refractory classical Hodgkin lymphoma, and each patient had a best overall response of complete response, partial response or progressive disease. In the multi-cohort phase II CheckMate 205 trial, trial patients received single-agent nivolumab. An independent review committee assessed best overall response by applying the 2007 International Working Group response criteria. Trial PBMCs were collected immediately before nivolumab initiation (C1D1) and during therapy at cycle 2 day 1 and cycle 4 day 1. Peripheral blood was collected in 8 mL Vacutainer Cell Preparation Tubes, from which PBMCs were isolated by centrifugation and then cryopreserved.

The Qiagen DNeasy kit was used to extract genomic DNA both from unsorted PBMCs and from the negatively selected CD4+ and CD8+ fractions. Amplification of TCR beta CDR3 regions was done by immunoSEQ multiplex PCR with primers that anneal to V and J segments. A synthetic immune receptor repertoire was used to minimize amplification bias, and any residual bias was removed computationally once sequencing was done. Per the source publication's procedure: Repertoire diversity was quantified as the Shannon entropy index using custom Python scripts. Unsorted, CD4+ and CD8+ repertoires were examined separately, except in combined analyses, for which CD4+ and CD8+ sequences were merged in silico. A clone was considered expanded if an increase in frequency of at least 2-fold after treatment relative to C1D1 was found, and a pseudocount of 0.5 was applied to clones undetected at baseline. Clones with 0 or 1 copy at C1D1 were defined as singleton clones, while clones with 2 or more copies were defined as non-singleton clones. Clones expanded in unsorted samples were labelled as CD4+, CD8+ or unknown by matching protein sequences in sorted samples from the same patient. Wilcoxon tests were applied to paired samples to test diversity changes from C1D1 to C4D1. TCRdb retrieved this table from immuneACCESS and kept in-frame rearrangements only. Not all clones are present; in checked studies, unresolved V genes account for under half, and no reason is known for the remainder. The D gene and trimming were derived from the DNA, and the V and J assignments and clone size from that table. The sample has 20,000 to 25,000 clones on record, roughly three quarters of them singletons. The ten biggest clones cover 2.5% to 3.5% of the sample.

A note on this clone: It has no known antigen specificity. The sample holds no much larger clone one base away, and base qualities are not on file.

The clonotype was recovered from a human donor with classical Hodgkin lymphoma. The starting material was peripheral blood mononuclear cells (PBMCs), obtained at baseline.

The sequenced DNA: TGTGCCAGCAGTTTTCGAACCAGCTCTGGAAACACCATATATTTT. This codes for CASSFRTSSGNTIYF. The V and J genes are TRBV28 and TRBJ1-3, with the D gene too uncertain to name. Trimming costs V 3 bases and J 0 bases, and their ends lie 9 bases apart. The CDR3 measures 15 amino acids from cysteine to phenylalanine. Just the 45-base CDR3 DNA is kept, in frame starting at base 1. CDR1 and CDR2 are drawn from the germline V gene: MDHEN, SYDVKM.